This T cell receptor (beta chain) stems from a study of T cells in Graves' hyperthyroidism and ophthalmopathy. Across the whole study: Staff took peripheral blood when the initial diagnosis was made, before any treatment began.

It was RNA transcripts that yielded the amplified TCR beta CDR3 regions. The HTBI primer set drove a first-round RT-PCR of the TCR CDR3. TCRdb analysed the multiplex PCR reads with MiXCR anew, one entry per CDR3 protein. The sample has around 340,000 distinct CDR3 sequences, 15% to 20% seen once. The table lists this clonotype with a few counts. V dropped 10 bases and J dropped 6; count of bases not matched to a gene: 9. Germline CDR1 is LNHDA and CDR2 is SQIVND (reference sequence). CDR3 length equals 13 residues. The sample consisted of blood. The clonotype originates from a woman aged 40 to 50 with Graves' ophthalmopathy. The genes are TRBV19 and TRBJ2-4, with 7 bases identical to TRBD1. CDR3 sequence (DNA): TGTGCCACCTGGGGACAGATAGGAAACATTCAGTACTTC. This sequence encodes CATWGQIGNIQYF.